Presented here are 30 T cell receptor beta chains from one specimen sequenced in a study of blood T cell repertoires in COVID-19. Assay: immunoSEQ multiplex PCR; the TCRdb copy retains only in-frame clones and omits some. This table holds about 46,000 clones, about 90% found once. The sequenced sample was peripheral blood. These receptors came from a man in his fifties or sixties with acute or convalescent COVID-19.

The chain links TRBV19 to TRBJ1-1; D may be TRBD1 (5 bases). The CDR3 is made up of 14 amino acids. Trimming removed 4 bases from V and 7 bases from J, with 16 bases in between. Germline values: CDR1 LNHDA, CDR2 SQIVND (reference sequence). The CDR3 protein is CASSTDPQGIEAFF. The CDR3 nucleotides are TGTGCCAGTAGTACCGACCCGCAGGGAATTGAAGCTTTCTTT. Supplemented by reference TRBV19 and TRBJ1-1, the full variable domain reads DGGITQSPKYLFRKEGQNVTLSCEQNLNHDAMYWYRQDPGQGLRLIYYSQIVNDFQKGDIAEGYSVSREKKESFPLTVTSAQKNPTAFYLCASSTDPQGIEAFFGQGTRLTVV.

The chain couples TRBV5-1 to TRBJ1-3; TRBD1 matches at 8 bases. After removal of 4 bases from V and 0 bases from J, the junction contained 6 bases not matched to a gene. Per the germline V gene, CDR1 is SGHRS and CDR2 is YFSETQ. The CDR3 totals 16 residues. CDR3: CASSEMTGDSGNTIYF. CDR3 nucleotides: TGCGCCAGCAGCGAAATGACAGGGGACTCTGGAAACACCATATATTTT.

This clone has a single count. The chain combines TRBV25-1 with TRBJ1-4; unclear D gene. The V gene's germline CDR1 is MGHDK and CDR2 SYGVNS. Trimming left V 5 bases short and J 5 bases short, with 18 bases between. The CDR3 sequence is 16 residues long. The CDR3 nucleotides are TGTGCCAGCAGTAGACTCGACACTAGGGTAAATGAAAAACTGTTTTTT. Translating it yields CASSRLDTRVNEKLFF.

J is TRBJ2-1 and V is TRBV27, with a tentative D call TRBD2 (6 bases). Germline lookup yields CDR1 MNHEY and CDR2 SMNVEV (reference sequence). The germline V and J ends were trimmed by 6 bases and 6 bases, with 15 bases remaining between them. The length of the CDR3 is 14 residues. CDR3 DNA: TGTGCCAGCAGAGCTCCGGGGGACCCCAATGAGCAGTTCTTC. Translation: CASRAPGDPNEQFF.

The chain uses TRBV19 and TRBJ1-1; D not certain. The CDR3 has 15 residues. The germline CDR1 and CDR2 sequences are LNHDA and SQIVND (reference sequence). V dropped 3 bases and J dropped 3 bases, with 14 bases sitting between them. CDR3 in amino acids: CASSMFWEIDTEAFF. DNA of the CDR3: TGTGCCAGTAGTATGTTCTGGGAGATCGACACTGAAGCTTTCTTT.

The chain has TRBV3-1 (or the pseudogene TRBV3-2) and TRBJ2-1, with 8 bases lining up with TRBD2. The CDR3 totals 18 residues. V shed 0 bases and J 0 bases; nucleotides not matched to a gene: 7. Germline-derived CDR1 and CDR2 are LGHDT and YNNKEL (reference sequence). Here the CDR3 reads CASSQDSGGPVSYNEQFF. CDR3 nucleotides: TGTGCCAGCAGCCAAGATTCGGGGGGGCCAGTCTCCTACAATGAGCAGTTCTTC.

This clone has just one count. The chain employs TRBV7-9 and TRBJ1-2; D unresolved. V shed 2 bases and J shed 2 bases, with 3 bases lying between them. The germline V gene encodes CDR1 SEHNR and CDR2 FQNEAQ (reference sequence). The CDR3 is 12 amino acids. The CDR3 DNA is TGTGCCAGCAGCTTACAGAACTATGGCTACACCTTC. This encodes CASSLQNYGYTF. Full variable domain (remainder filled in from reference TRBV7-9 and TRBJ1-2): DTGVSQNPRHKITKRGQNVTFRCDPISEHNRLYWYRQTLGQGPEFLTYFQNEAQLEKSRLLSDRFSAERPKGSFSTLEIQRTEQGDSAMYLCASSLQNYGYTFGSGTRLTVV.

The chain employs TRBV9 and TRBJ1-2; TRBD1 is a possible D gene (6 bases). Trimming cost V 4 bases and J 2 bases, with 15 bases left between them. Germline loops: CDR1 SGDLS, CDR2 YYNGEE. The CDR3 runs to 15 residues. CDR3 in amino acids: CASSPGQSFNYGYTF. The CDR3 region has the DNA TGTGCCAGCAGCCCCGGACAGTCCTTCAACTATGGCTACACCTTC.

The rearrangement links TRBV19 to TRBJ1-1; a possible D gene is TRBD1 (6 bases). This CDR3 spans 17 amino acids. Germline-derived CDR1 and CDR2 are LNHDA and SQIVND (reference sequence). The germline V and J ends were trimmed by 5 bases and 0 bases, with 19 bases remaining between them. The CDR3 sequence is CASSPNRGAGVNTEAFF. The CDR3 nucleotides read TGTGCCAGTAGTCCAAACCGGGGGGCGGGTGTGAACACTGAAGCTTTCTTT.

This clone showed up just a few times. The chain uses TRBV28 and TRBJ2-1, with 7 positions matching TRBD2. The germline V gene has CDR1 MDHEN and CDR2 SYDVKM. The CDR3 is 17 residues long. The J segment lost 0 bases and the V segment lost 4 bases, leaving 9 bases of the junction unmatched. CDR3 amino acids: CASSSLAGDSSYNEQFF. Written as DNA, the CDR3 is TGTGCCAGCAGTTCGTTAGCGGGTGACAGCTCCTACAATGAGCAGTTCTTC.

This chain links TRBV18 with TRBJ1-5; no definite D call. V was trimmed by 3 bases and J by 4 bases, leaving 7 bases between them. CDR1 is KGHSH and CDR2 is LQKENI in the germline V gene. CDR3 size: 13 residues. As DNA, the CDR3 is TGTGCCAGCTCACCTAGAATTAATCAGCCCCAGCATTTT. Its translation: CASSPRINQPQHF.

This clone was seen once. The chain recombines TRBV28 with TRBJ2-1; 11 bases map to TRBD1. The germline CDR1 and CDR2 sequences are MDHEN and SYDVKM. V shed 5 bases, J shed 7 bases, and the junction held 10 bases outside the gene matches. There are 16 residues in the CDR3. The CDR3 bases are TGTGCCAGCAGTACCGGGACAGGGGGAAGTTTGAATGAGCAGTTCTTC. This encodes CASSTGTGGSLNEQFF.

The chain carries TRBV5-1 and TRBJ2-1; D may be TRBD1 (6 bases). Germline CDR1 reads SGHRS; CDR2 reads YFSETQ. The ends were cut back, 8 bases at V and 7 bases at J, with 19 bases in the middle. This CDR3 is built from 14 residues. The DNA for the CDR3 is TGCGCCAGTGGACAGATGGGAGTTACGAATGAGCAGTTCTTC. It encodes CASGQMGVTNEQFF.

This chain joins TRBV25-1 and TRBJ2-3, with unresolved D. V was shortened by 3 bases and J by 1 base, with 8 bases between the two germline ends. This CDR3 is 14 amino acids long. CDR1 and CDR2 (germline): MGHDK, SYGVNS. In DNA, the CDR3 is TGTGCCAGCAGTGATACGGTAGGCACAGATACGCAGTATTTT. This codes for CASSDTVGTDTQYF.

This chain uses TRBV5-1 with TRBJ1-1, with D unclear. This CDR3 comprises 12 residues. Germline values: CDR1 SGHRS, CDR2 YFSETQ. Trimming cost V 5 bases and J 2 bases, with 7 bases left between them. For the CDR3, the DNA is TGCGCCAGCAGGTCCGGTAACACTGAAGCTTTCTTT. Encoded protein: CASRSGNTEAFF.

The count of this clone is one. This chain uses TRBV7-8 with TRBJ2-7; 8 bases agree with TRBD2. Germline CDR1 and CDR2: SGHVS and FQNEAQ. V lost 5 bases, J lost 2 bases, and 5 bases stayed unmatched. The CDR3 length is 14 residues. The CDR3 sequence is CASSDGGLAYEQYF. The CDR3 DNA reads TGTGCCAGCAGCGACGGGGGACTAGCCTACGAGCAGTACTTC.

J is TRBJ1-2 and V is TRBV6-5; 7 bases align to TRBD1. Germline values: CDR1 MNHEY, CDR2 SVGAGI. This CDR3 has 14 amino acids. V lost 5 bases to trimming and J lost 4 bases; unmatched junction nucleotides: 7. CDR3 bases: TGTGCCAGCAGTCCAGACAGGGATGGCTATGGCTACACCTTC. As protein: CASSPDRDGYGYTF.

The chain employs TRBV19 and TRBJ2-1; 9 bases map to TRBD2. With 5 bases clipped from V and 2 bases from J, the junction kept 4 bases outside the gene matches. Per germline, CDR1 LNHDA and CDR2 SQIVND (reference sequence). CDR3 length: 15 residues. The CDR3 protein is CASSLGTSPYNEQFF. For the CDR3, the DNA is TGTGCCAGTAGTTTAGGGACTAGCCCCTACAATGAGCAGTTCTTC.

The chain recombines TRBV5-5 with TRBJ2-7; a possible D gene is TRBD2 (6 bases). The ends were cut back, 2 bases at V and 2 bases at J, with 14 bases in the middle. The germline V gene has CDR1 SGHKS and CDR2 YYEKEE (reference sequence). This CDR3 has 15 residues. DNA of the CDR3: TGTGCCAGCAGCTTTCGCGGGACGGGTACCTACGAGCAGTACTTC. Protein sequence: CASSFRGTGTYEQYF.

This sequence joins TRBV28 and TRBJ2-5, with a possible D match to TRBD2 (5 bases). Germline CDR1 reads MDHEN; CDR2 reads SYDVKM. The V and J ends lost 6 bases and 5 bases respectively, with 7 bases between them. The CDR3 length is 11 residues. CDR3 protein: CASSRRETQYF. The CDR3 DNA reads as TGTGCCAGCAGCCGGAGGGAGACCCAGTACTTC.

The chain uses TRBV7-8 and TRBJ1-4; no definite D call. V lost 3 bases, J lost 1 base, and 12 bases lay in between. Germline CDR1 is SGHVS and CDR2 is FQNEAQ. The CDR3 sequence is 16 residues long. CDR3 DNA: TGTGCCAGCAGCTTTGTTTCGAGCAAAACTAATGAAAAACTGTTTTTT. Encoded protein: CASSFVSSKTNEKLFF.

This clone showed up just a few times. V gene TRBV7-2 combines with J gene TRBJ2-7; TRBD2 aligns across 11 bases. The trim removed 5 bases at V and 0 bases at J, leaving 6 bases unmatched. Germline CDR1 and CDR2: SGHTA and FQGNSA. The CDR3 extends over 16 amino acids. CDR3 protein: CASSPRTSGRSYEQYF. CDR3 nucleotide sequence: TGTGCCAGCAGCCCCCGGACTAGCGGGCGCTCCTACGAGCAGTACTTC.

This clone was detected only a few times. The V gene is TRBV11-3, the J gene TRBJ2-2; 8 bases line up with TRBD1. The CDR3 totals 16 residues. Germline loops: CDR1 SGHNT, CDR2 YENEEA. Trimming cost V 5 bases and J 0 bases; bases outside gene matches: 5. The CDR3 DNA sequence: TGTGCCAGCAGCGGCGGGGACAGGTCGAACACCGGGGAGCTGTTTTTT. This encodes CASSGGDRSNTGELFF. The whole variable domain, filled in from reference TRBV11-3 and TRBJ2-2, reads EAGVVQSPRYKIIEKKQPVAFWCNPISGHNTLYWYLQNLGQGPELLIRYENEEAVDDSQLPKDRFSAERLKGVDSTLKIQPAELGDSAVYLCASSGGDRSNTGELFFGEGSRLTVL.

The chain links TRBV9 to TRBJ2-3; D is undetermined. V dropped 0 bases and J dropped 4 bases, with 3 bases sitting between them. The CDR3 runs to 12 residues. Per germline, CDR1 SGDLS and CDR2 YYNGEE. Written as DNA, the CDR3 is TGTGCCAGCAGCGTAGCATCAGATACGCAGTATTTT. This codes for CASSVASDTQYF.

This sequence joins TRBV5-6 and TRBJ2-1, with 8 nucleotides matching TRBD2. The CDR3 consists of 15 residues. Trimming took 5 bases from V and 9 from J; bases not matched to a gene: 13. Germline CDR1 SGHDT, CDR2 YYEEEE. Written as DNA, the CDR3 is TGTGCCAGCAGTTCCTCAGCGGGGGTCCGTGGTGAGCAGTTCTTC. Protein sequence: CASSSSAGVRGEQFF.

This chain links TRBV5-5 with TRBJ1-2; D call uncertain. This CDR3 is 14 amino acids long. The germline V gene encodes CDR1 SGHKS and CDR2 YYEKEE (reference sequence). V lost 2 bases to trimming and J lost 0 bases, with 8 bases between them. This chain's CDR3 is CASSLASPNYGYTF. As DNA, the CDR3 is TGTGCCAGCAGCTTAGCCTCCCCTAACTATGGCTACACCTTC.

This clone was picked up a small number of times. The V gene is TRBV9, the J gene TRBJ1-4; D ambiguous. Germline loops: CDR1 SGDLS, CDR2 YYNGEE. Between the trimmed V and J ends, which lost 7 bases and 0 bases, there was a span of 16 bases. The CDR3 length is 16 residues. CDR3 in DNA: TGTGCCAGCGGGGAGGAGGTATACGCAACTAATGAAAAACTGTTTTTT. Its translation: CASGEEVYATNEKLFF.

This clone was recorded only once. The chain has TRBV6-1 and TRBJ1-3; TRBD1 is a possible D gene (6 bases). This CDR3 has 15 residues. Trimming cost V 2 bases and J 9 bases, with 17 bases left between them. Germline V CDR1 and CDR2: MNHNS, SASEGT. The chain's CDR3 is CASSELGGEYGTIYF. The CDR3 DNA sequence: TGTGCCAGCAGTGAATTAGGGGGGGAGTATGGCACCATATATTTT.

The chain couples TRBV23-1 to TRBJ1-5; 9 nucleotides line up with TRBD1. TRBV23-1 is marked as an open reading frame, function uncertain. This CDR3 is 17 amino acids long. With 4 bases clipped from V and 3 bases from J, the junction kept 10 bases outside the gene matches. The chain's CDR3 is CASSRWDREKLNQPQHF. CDR3 DNA: TGCGCCAGCAGTCGCTGGGACAGGGAGAAGCTCAATCAGCCCCAGCATTTT.

This rearrangement joins TRBV30 to TRBJ2-1; D gene uncertain. Germline V CDR1 and CDR2: GTSNPN, SVGIG (reference sequence). The CDR3 length is 14 residues. Trimming stripped 2 bases from V and 9 bases from J, with 17 bases between. The CDR3 loop reads CAWSPTFVSGEQFF. The CDR3 DNA sequence: TGTGCCTGGAGTCCAACCTTCGTGTCCGGTGAGCAGTTCTTC.